The 7 T cell receptor beta chains presented below share a single source sample, sequenced in a study of lymphopenia after photon versus proton radiotherapy. Repertoires were generated with immunoSEQ multiplex PCR, while TCRdb's copy carries only in-frame clones and drops some. This table holds around 150,000 clones, roughly nine tenths found once. Sequenced here: peripheral blood, sampled from a patient treated with photon-based radiotherapy. These receptors all come from a man aged 50-60 years with gastric cancer.

There are a few counts of this clone. The gene calls are TRBV13 and TRBJ1-4; no clear D. Germline loops: CDR1 PRHDT, CDR2 FYEKMQ (reference sequence). This CDR3 has 12 residues. V gave up 1 base and J gave up 3 bases, with 0 bases separating them. CDR3 region: CASSLANEKLFF. The DNA of the CDR3 is TGTGCCAGCAGCTTAGCTAATGAAAAACTGTTTTTT.

The V and J genes are TRBV7-9 and TRBJ1-4; 7 bases agree with TRBD1. The J segment lost 2 bases and the V segment lost 5 bases, leaving 5 bases of the junction unmatched. Germline V lookup: CDR1 SEHNR, CDR2 FQNEAQ (reference sequence). This CDR3 is 15 amino acids long. CDR3 residues: CASSSLQGTNEKLFF. The CDR3 DNA sequence: TGTGCCAGCAGCAGCTTACAGGGGACTAATGAAAAACTGTTTTTT. Complete variable domain (other parts from reference TRBV7-9 and TRBJ1-4): DTGVSQNPRHKITKRGQNVTFRCDPISEHNRLYWYRQTLGQGPEFLTYFQNEAQLEKSRLLSDRFSAERPKGSFSTLEIQRTEQGDSAMYLCASSSLQGTNEKLFFGSGTQLSVL.

The gene calls are TRBV7-6 and TRBJ2-3; TRBD2 matches at 9 bases. This CDR3 spans 16 amino acids. Trimming at V came to 1 base and at J to 0 bases, leaving 2 bases not matched to a gene. Germline values: CDR1 SGHVS, CDR2 FNYEAQ. The CDR3 here is CASSLGTSVSTDTQYF. CDR3 sequence (DNA): TGTGCCAGCAGCTTAGGGACTAGCGTTAGCACAGATACGCAGTATTTT.

The chain recombines TRBV19 with TRBJ2-7, with TRBD2 identical over 9 bases. J lost 2 bases, V lost 3 bases, and 5 bases had no gene match. Germline V gene data show CDR1 as LNHDA and CDR2 as SQIVND (reference sequence). The CDR3 has 15 amino acids. CDR3: CASSISTSGTYEQYF. The CDR3 DNA reads TGTGCCAGTAGTATCTCGACTAGCGGAACCTACGAGCAGTACTTC.

The gene calls are TRBV5-1 and TRBJ2-2, with TRBD1 identical over 9 bases. CDR1 and CDR2 from the germline V gene are SGHRS and YFSETQ. The J segment lost 4 bases and the V segment lost 2 bases, leaving 3 bases of the junction unmatched. CDR3 length equals 15 residues. CDR3 in amino acids: CASSFMDRGTGELFF. The CDR3 nucleotides are TGCGCCAGCAGCTTTATGGACAGGGGCACCGGGGAGCTGTTTTTT.

The rearrangement uses TRBV29-1 and TRBJ2-7; D is unresolved. This CDR3 is 14 amino acids long. Trimming pared 4 bases from V and 0 bases from J, leaving 13 bases between. Germline V CDR1 and CDR2: SQVTM, ANQGSEA. The CDR3 region has the DNA TGCAGCGTTGTCGGCTTATCGAGCTCCTACGAGCAGTACTTC. Protein product: CSVVGLSSSYEQYF.

This clone has just a few counts. This chain links TRBV15 with TRBJ2-7; 10 nucleotides agree with TRBD1. The length of the CDR3 is 15 residues. Per the germline V gene, CDR1 is LNHNV and CDR2 is YYDKDF (reference sequence). V was pared by 3 bases and J by 6 bases, with 8 bases of the junction left unmatched. CDR3 loop: CATSRGGQGVFEQYF. CDR3 nucleotides: TGTGCCACCAGCAGGGGAGGACAGGGGGTCTTCGAGCAGTACTTC.